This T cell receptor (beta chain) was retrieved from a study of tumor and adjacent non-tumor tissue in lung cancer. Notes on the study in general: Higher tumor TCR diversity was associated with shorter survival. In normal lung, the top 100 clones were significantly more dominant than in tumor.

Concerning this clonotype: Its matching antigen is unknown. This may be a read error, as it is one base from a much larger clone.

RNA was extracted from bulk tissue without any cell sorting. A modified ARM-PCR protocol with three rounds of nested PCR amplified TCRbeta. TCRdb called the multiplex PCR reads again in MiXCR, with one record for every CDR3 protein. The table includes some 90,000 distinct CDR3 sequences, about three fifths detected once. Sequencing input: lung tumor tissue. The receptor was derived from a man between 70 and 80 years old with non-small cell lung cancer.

The CDR3, as DNA: TGCAGTGCTAGAGAACGGGGACCTTCATACAATGAGCCGTTCTTC. This encodes CSARERGPSYNEPFF. The chain is built from TRBV20-1 and TRBJ2-1; D is perhaps TRBD1 or TRBD2 (5 bases each). Germline loops: CDR1 DFQATT, CDR2 SNEGSKA (reference sequence). The CDR3 totals 15 residues.